These 27 T cell receptor beta chains share one sample of origin, sequenced in a study of T cell clones after liver transplantation. Using immunoSEQ multiplex PCR, the repertoire was profiled, and TCRdb retains in-frame clones only, with some absent. The sample carries roughly 65,000 clones, around 93% recorded once. This sample comprised CD4+ T cells from blood, obtained approximately 25 months after liver transplant. These receptors all stem from a human patient who received a liver transplant. The graft donor may account for some of the T cells.

The chain carries TRBV6-6 and TRBJ1-2; the D gene is possibly TRBD1 (6 bases). Deletions cut 6 bases from V and 6 bases from J, with 14 bases between. Looked up from germline, CDR1 is MNHNY and CDR2 is SVGAGI (reference sequence). CDR3 length: 13 amino acids. The DNA of the CDR3 is TGTGCCAGCAGAGATACAGGGTCGGATGGCTACACCTTC. The encoded protein is CASRDTGSDGYTF.

This sequence joins TRBV4-1 and TRBJ2-7; possibly TRBD2 for D (5 bases). V gave up 0 bases and J gave up 4 bases, with 10 bases separating them. The germline CDR1 and CDR2 sequences are MGHRA and YSYEKL. CDR3 length: 14 residues. CDR3 in amino acids: CASSQDLTIYEQYF. CDR3 DNA sequence: TGCGCCAGCAGCCAAGATCTGACTATTTACGAGCAGTACTTC.

The chain couples TRBV27 to TRBJ2-1; D may be TRBD2 (6 bases). V was trimmed by 6 bases and J by 7 bases, leaving 16 bases between them. CDR3 length equals 14 residues. CDR1 and CDR2 from the germline V gene are MNHEY and SMNVEV (reference sequence). CDR3 protein: CASSDGTVLNEQFF. CDR3 sequence (DNA): TGTGCCAGCAGCGACGGGACTGTGCTAAATGAGCAGTTCTTC.

The J gene is TRBJ1-6, the V gene TRBV28, with 8 nucleotides matching TRBD1. The CDR3 sequence is 15 residues long. Germline lookup yields CDR1 MDHEN and CDR2 SYDVKM. V was clipped by 4 bases and J by 8 bases; unmatched bases: 7. CDR3 in amino acids: CASSSQQGGYSPLHF. The CDR3 DNA is TGTGCCAGCAGTTCCCAACAGGGGGGTTATTCACCCCTCCACTTT.

V is TRBV6-5 and J is TRBJ1-1; 8 positions agree with TRBD1. Germline V gene data show CDR1 as MNHEY and CDR2 as SVGAGI. V shed 6 bases, J shed 5 bases, and the junction held 8 bases outside the gene matches. The CDR3 has 14 residues. CDR3 bases: TGTGCCAGCAGGTACAGGGGGGAGGGGACTGAAGCTTTCTTT. Residues: CASRYRGEGTEAFF.

The chain recombines TRBV7-3 with TRBJ2-3; no clear D. V dropped 6 bases and J dropped 1 base, with 8 bases sitting between them. Germline V gives CDR1 SGHTA, CDR2 FQGTGA. The CDR3 spans 13 residues. The CDR3 DNA reads TGTGCCAGCAGTTCAGATCGCACAGATACGCAGTATTTT. Translating it yields CASSSDRTDTQYF.

The chain employs TRBV11-2 and TRBJ1-4; 7 nucleotides match TRBD1. Germline values: CDR1 SGHAT, CDR2 FQNNGV. This CDR3 region has 16 residues. V lost 5 bases, J lost 5 bases, and 11 bases stayed unmatched. The CDR3 loop reads CASSRGRQGVNEKLFF. The CDR3 bases are TGTGCCAGCAGCAGAGGCAGACAGGGAGTGAATGAAAAACTGTTTTTT.

This chain links TRBV6-5 with TRBJ1-5; tentatively, D is TRBD1 (6 bases). The germline V gene encodes CDR1 MNHEY and CDR2 SVGAGI. The CDR3 spans 13 residues. Between the trimmed V and J ends, which lost 6 bases and 8 bases, there was a span of 14 bases. CDR3: CASRRRTAEPQHF. The CDR3 nucleotides are TGTGCCAGCAGACGGAGGACAGCCGAGCCCCAGCATTTT.

This chain connects TRBV5-1 to TRBJ2-1; 13 nucleotides align to TRBD2. Germline CDR1 is SGHRS and CDR2 is YFSETQ. The CDR3 loop spans 18 amino acids. V shed 3 bases, J shed 0 bases, and the junction held 6 bases outside the gene matches. This CDR3 reads CASSSGLAGSLSYNEQFF. CDR3 in DNA: TGCGCCAGCAGCTCGGGACTAGCGGGATCACTCTCCTACAATGAGCAGTTCTTC.

The rearrangement uses TRBV10-2 and TRBJ2-3; no reliable D call. CDR1 WSHSY and CDR2 SAAADI come from the germline V gene. The CDR3 spans 11 residues. V lost 4 bases to trimming and J lost 6 bases, with 5 bases between them. CDR3: CASSGRDTQYF. The CDR3, as DNA: TGCGCCAGCAGTGGGCGCGATACGCAGTATTTT.

The chain combines TRBV30 with TRBJ2-5, with a tentative D call TRBD1 (6 bases). Germline-derived CDR1 and CDR2 are GTSNPN and SVGIG (reference sequence). This CDR3 is 14 amino acids long. V lost 2 bases and J 5 bases, leaving 15 bases between the germline ends. CDR3 bases: TGTGCCTGGAGTTTCCAGGGGCTGGGGGAGACCCAGTACTTC. Its protein product is CAWSFQGLGETQYF.

The chain is built from TRBV6-5 and TRBJ2-1, with D possibly being TRBD1 (5 bases). Germline lookup yields CDR1 MNHEY and CDR2 SVGAGI. The V gene lost 2 bases and the J gene lost 0 bases, with 8 bases spanning the gap. The CDR3 covers 15 residues. In DNA, the CDR3 is TGTGCCAGCAGTTACGGGGCGTTCTCCTACAATGAGCAGTTCTTC. It yields the protein CASSYGAFSYNEQFF.

The chain carries TRBV18 and TRBJ2-7, with D possibly TRBD2 on 5 matching bases. The V end lost 4 bases, the J end lost 6 bases, and 13 bases lay between the germline ends. Germline CDR1 KGHSH, CDR2 LQKENI. This CDR3 region has 13 residues. In DNA, the CDR3 is TGTGCCAGCTCACAGGGAGCTTCGGCCGAGCAGTACTTC. Encoded protein: CASSQGASAEQYF.

This clone is deemed medium-sized (0.01 to 0.1%). This rearrangement joins TRBV5-1 to TRBJ2-3; 10 bases are a match to TRBD1. V was clipped by 0 bases and J by 0 bases; unmatched bases: 4. CDR1 SGHRS and CDR2 YFSETQ come from the germline V gene. The CDR3 is 17 amino acids. The DNA for the CDR3 is TGCGCCAGCAGCTTGGCAGGGACAGGGGCTAGCACAGATACGCAGTATTTT. Its protein product is CASSLAGTGASTDTQYF.

This clone was recorded once. The rearrangement joins TRBV21-1 to TRBJ2-1; no DNA check was done on the table's D call, TRBD1. TRBV21-1 is designated a pseudogene. This CDR3 region has 16 residues. The DNA for the CDR3 is TGTGCCAGCAGCTCCAGGCCGGCAGCAACCTACAATGAGCAGTTCTTC. It translates to CASSSRPAATYNEQFF.

The chain links TRBV5-1 to TRBJ1-4, with 9 nucleotides matching TRBD1. The CDR3 has 14 amino acids. Unmatched junction bases numbered 7, after V lost 7 bases and J lost 6 bases. CDR1 and CDR2 from the germline V gene are SGHRS and YFSETQ. This chain's CDR3 is CASGTGQGDEKLFF. The DNA for the CDR3 is TGCGCCAGCGGCACGGGACAGGGAGATGAAAAACTGTTTTTT.

The chain employs TRBV5-6 and TRBJ2-6; D not certain. Trimming took off 4 bases at V and 0 bases at J, with 8 bases between the two ends. Germline lookup yields CDR1 SGHDT and CDR2 YYEEEE. There are 15 residues in the CDR3. This CDR3 reads CASSAGASGANVLTF. CDR3 nucleotide sequence: TGTGCCAGCAGCGCAGGCGCCTCTGGGGCCAACGTCCTGACTTTC.

This chain links TRBV19 with TRBJ2-5, with a possible D match to TRBD2 (8 bases). Germline CDR1 LNHDA, CDR2 SQIVND (reference sequence). Trimming left V 6 bases short and J 4 bases short, with 24 bases between. This CDR3 is 17 amino acids long. CDR3 sequence: CASSSWRGDSPGETQYF. CDR3 coding DNA: TGTGCCAGTAGCTCCTGGCGGGGGGACAGTCCCGGAGAGACCCAGTACTTC.

This chain connects TRBV2 to TRBJ2-3, with TRBD1 matching 11 bases. V was clipped by 6 bases and J by 3 bases; unmatched bases: 5. Germline V gives CDR1 SNHLY, CDR2 FYNNEI. This CDR3 comprises 15 residues. The DNA for the CDR3 is TGTGCCAGCAGCCCCGGGACAGGGGGTACAGATACGCAGTATTTT. This gives the protein CASSPGTGGTDTQYF.

The chain recombines TRBV11-3 with TRBJ2-7; D is uncertain. Trimming removed 2 bases at V and 2 bases at J, with 13 bases between. Germline CDR1 and CDR2: SGHNT and YENEEA. This CDR3 contains 15 residues. The CDR3 coding sequence is TGTGCCAGCAGCTTAAGCGTCTCGAGCGCCTACGAGCAGTACTTC. As protein: CASSLSVSSAYEQYF.

The CDR3 loop reads CATRTESSGYTF. The CDR3 nucleotides are TGTGCCACGAGGACGGAGTCGAGTGGCTACACCTTC. The chain recombines TRBV2 with TRBJ1-2; D unclear. This CDR3 is 12 amino acids long. CDR1 and CDR2 from the germline V gene are SNHLY and FYNNEI. V was cut by 10 bases and J by 7 bases, with 16 bases left in between.

The CDR3 DNA follows: TGTGCCAGCTCATCCTCGATAGCGTCGAACACCGGGGAGCTGTTTTTT. Protein sequence: CASSSSIASNTGELFF. This sequence joins TRBV18 and TRBJ2-2; D possibly corresponds to TRBD2 (5 bases). Between the trimmed V and J ends, which lost 5 bases and 0 bases, there was a span of 13 bases. This CDR3 spans 16 amino acids. CDR1 is KGHSH and CDR2 is LQKENI in the germline V gene.

This clone was seen only once. The genes are TRBV18 and TRBJ2-7; D unresolved. The germline V gene has CDR1 KGHSH and CDR2 LQKENI. The germline V and J ends were trimmed by 0 bases and 3 bases, with 6 bases remaining between them. The CDR3 has 13 amino acids. CDR3 sequence reads: CASSPPSIYEQYF. The CDR3 bases are TGTGCCAGCTCACCACCGTCCATCTACGAGCAGTACTTC.

V usage is TRBV11-3 and J usage is TRBJ2-1, with D possibly matching TRBD1 (5 bases). Trimming left V 1 base short and J 8 bases short, with 15 bases between. CDR1 SGHNT and CDR2 YENEEA come from the germline V gene. The CDR3 is 15 residues long. CDR3 DNA sequence: TGTGCCAGCAGCTTAGGGGGCCCATTCAACTATGAGCAGTTCTTC. Translated: CASSLGGPFNYEQFF.

The chain links TRBV19 to TRBJ1-5; weak D call: TRBD1 (6 bases). The CDR3 runs to 12 residues. Germline lookup yields CDR1 LNHDA and CDR2 SQIVND (reference sequence). Trimming took 6 bases from V and 7 from J, leaving 10 bases between them. The CDR3 region is CASSPQGQPQHF. The DNA for the CDR3 is TGTGCCAGTAGCCCCCAGGGGCAGCCCCAGCATTTT.

This clone was counted a single time. J is TRBJ1-6 and V is TRBV5-1; weak D call: TRBD1 (6 bases). Trimming took off 2 bases at V and 14 bases at J, with 11 bases between the two ends. Germline V gene data show CDR1 as SGHRS and CDR2 as YFSETQ. CDR3 size: 12 residues. CDR3 in amino acids: CASSFSGEALHF. The CDR3, as DNA: TGCGCCAGCAGCTTTTCAGGGGAGGCCCTCCACTTT.

The chain couples TRBV6-1 to TRBJ2-7, with TRBD1 matching 8 bases. Germline V gives CDR1 MNHNS, CDR2 SASEGT. Unmatched junction bases numbered 12, after V lost 6 bases and J lost 5 bases. The CDR3 contains 15 residues. CDR3 region: CASRPRAGDRNEQYF. The DNA for the CDR3 is TGTGCCAGCAGACCCAGGGCAGGGGACAGGAACGAGCAGTACTTC.